This T cell receptor beta chain was captured in a study of glioma-infiltrating T cells. General study points: Non-neoplastic patients had below-expected tissue-blood divergence, while all gliomas exceeded expectation. Patients with low tissue-blood divergence carried a signature set of shared blood CDR3 motifs.

Germline V gene data show CDR1 as DFQATT and CDR2 as SNEGSKA (reference sequence). Between the trimmed V and J ends, which lost 3 bases and 0 bases, there was a span of 10 bases. There are 14 residues in the CDR3. TCR alpha and beta CDR3 regions were amplified from RNA using iRepertoire nested multiplex PCR. One-step reverse transcription and amplification started from approximately 100-400 ng of tissue mRNA or PBMC total RNA. TCRdb called the multiplex PCR reads again in MiXCR, with one record for every CDR3 protein. Of 400,000 or so distinct CDR3 sequences listed, 41% are singletons. On this clonotype: Its antigen is not known. The conserved phenylalanine or tryptophan is not found at the CDR3 terminus, so this likely reflects a read error.

Sample: glioma tissue, nonneoplastic brain tissue, or PBMCs (not recorded which). This clonotype was sampled from a human donor with low-grade glioma or glioblastoma, undergoing nonglioma brain surgery, or in good health (not recorded which). The chain joins TRBV20-1 to TRBJ2-3; no definite D call. The CDR3 spells CSARKTYSTDTQYL. The CDR3 DNA follows: TGCAGTGCTAGGAAAACGTATAGCACAGATACGCAGTATCTT.